This T cell receptor (beta chain) came from a study of cytomegalovirus exposure and HLA in healthy donors. General study results and limits: Clonal expansion was found to be greater in HLA-associated TCR beta chains than in equally common others in a later analysis.

Turning to this clone: Antigen specificity is unknown.

13 Jbeta primers and 60 Vbeta primers were used for the PCR. The assay was immunoSEQ multiplex PCR, and TCRdb's table has in-frame clones only and misses some. The repertoire holds some 170,000 clones, with roughly four fifths as singletons. Germline CDR1 is GTSNPN and CDR2 is SVGIG (reference sequence). V was shortened by 3 bases and J by 7 bases, with 10 bases between the two germline ends. This CDR3 contains 11 residues. The chain uses TRBV30 and TRBJ2-7; TRBD2 might be the D (6 bases). This TCR derives from a woman in her forties or fifties in good health and CMV-seropositive. Specimen: PBMCs. CDR3 protein: CAWRDSGEQYF. In DNA form, the CDR3 reads TGTGCCTGGAGGGATAGCGGAGAGCAGTACTTC.